The 32 T cell receptor beta chains presented below share a single source sample, sequenced in a study of identical twins. TCRdb recomputed calls from the 5' RACE reads with MiXCR, one row per CDR3 protein. The repertoire holds about 890,000 distinct CDR3 sequences, with 12% as singletons. These data were also reused for a study on yellow fever vaccine responses in identical twins.

Sequenced: PBMCs. All receptors derive from a woman aged 18 to 35 in good health.

In this sample, this clonotype turned up a few times. The V call is TRBV5-1, the J call TRBJ2-3; 7 bases agree with TRBD1. The J segment lost 4 bases and the V segment lost 3 bases, leaving 5 bases of the junction unmatched. The germline CDR1 and CDR2 sequences are SGHRS and YFSETQ. There are 14 residues in the CDR3. For the CDR3, the DNA is TGCGCCAGCAGCTGGACTGACAGGGCAGATACGCAGTATTTT. Residues: CASSWTDRADTQYF. Complete variable domain (other parts from reference TRBV5-1 and TRBJ2-3): KAGVTQTPRYLIKTRGQQVTLSCSPISGHRSVSWYQQTPGQGLQFLFEYFSETQRNKGNFPGRFSGRQFSNSRSEMNVSTLELGDSALYLCASSWTDRADTQYFGPGTRLTVL.

Many counts were recorded for this clonotype. V usage is TRBV27 and J usage is TRBJ2-3; the D gene is possibly TRBD1 (5 bases). CDR1 and CDR2 (germline): MNHEY, SMNVEV (reference sequence). There are 13 residues in the CDR3. Trimming stripped 3 bases from V and 4 bases from J, with 8 bases between. The CDR3 sequence is CASSFRESDTQYF. CDR3 sequence (DNA): TGTGCCAGCAGTTTCAGGGAATCAGATACGCAGTATTTT.

This clonotype has more than one count but fewer than ten. This rearrangement joins TRBV12-3 or TRBV12-4 to TRBJ2-7; 7 bases fit TRBD1. The CDR3 is 14 amino acids. Trimming at V came to 6 bases and at J to 3 bases, leaving 8 bases not matched to a gene. As DNA, the CDR3 is TGTGCCAGCAGCTTGGACAGGTCCTTCTACGAGCAGTACTTC. Amino acid sequence: CASSLDRSFYEQYF.

The chain combines TRBV5-1 with TRBJ1-1; no clear D gene. Germline V gene sequence: CDR1 SGHRS, CDR2 YFSETQ. Between the trimmed V and J ends, which lost 4 bases and 0 bases, there was a span of 10 bases. This CDR3 is 14 amino acids long. The CDR3 DNA is TGCGCCAGCAGCCTTGAATACATGAACACTGAAGCTTTCTTT. Protein: CASSLEYMNTEAFF.

This clonotype was picked up a small number of times. CDR3 in amino acids: CASSEVSTGELFF. DNA for the CDR3: TGTGCCAGCAGTGAAGTATCGACCGGGGAGCTGTTTTTT. This chain links TRBV6-1 with TRBJ2-2; D not resolved. V lost 1 base and J 5 bases, leaving 5 bases between the germline ends. Germline-derived CDR1 and CDR2 are MNHNS and SASEGT. The CDR3 sequence is 13 residues long.

The V call is TRBV10-3, the J call TRBJ2-3; TRBD1 might be the D (5 bases). V dropped 4 bases and J dropped 3 bases, with 14 bases sitting between them. In germline, CDR1 is ENHRY, CDR2 SYGVKD. The CDR3 is made up of 15 amino acids. This CDR3 reads CAISGPGRATDTQYF. CDR3 DNA sequence: TGTGCCATCAGTGGGCCGGGCAGGGCGACAGATACGCAGTATTTT.

This clonotype was detected only once. The junction departs from germline at one end; a sequencing error may be responsible. The chain has TRBV7-3 and TRBJ2-1, with a tentative D call TRBD2 (6 bases). Germline CDR1 SGHTA, CDR2 FQGTGA. The CDR3 extends over 14 amino acids. The CDR3 protein is CAGSLSRLEGEQFF. For the CDR3, the DNA is TGTGCCGGCAGCCTCTCGAGGCTGGAGGGGGAGCAGTTCTTC.

This clonotype has only a few counts. The CDR3 spells CAISELSSGELFF. CDR3 bases: TGTGCCATCAGTGAGTTGAGTTCCGGGGAGCTGTTTTTT. This rearrangement joins TRBV10-3 to TRBJ2-2; D gene unclear. Trimming cost V 1 base and J 6 bases, with 6 bases left between them. The CDR3 extends over 13 amino acids. Germline V gene sequence: CDR1 ENHRY, CDR2 SYGVKD.

This clonotype was detected a few times. The J gene is TRBJ2-1, the V gene TRBV5-1, with 10 bases matching TRBD2. Trimming at V came to 5 bases and at J to 3 bases, leaving 5 bases not matched to a gene. The germline gives CDR1 SGHRS, CDR2 YFSETQ. This CDR3 region has 15 residues. CDR3 sequence reads: CASRGTSANYNEQFF. The CDR3 DNA reads as TGCGCCAGCAGGGGGACTAGCGCCAACTACAATGAGCAGTTCTTC.

The V gene is TRBV5-1, the J gene TRBJ2-2; 10 nucleotides agree with TRBD2. Germline CDR1 is SGHRS and CDR2 is YFSETQ. With V trimmed by 4 bases and J by 4 bases, 10 bases remained unmatched. The CDR3 consists of 17 residues. CDR3 DNA sequence: TGCGCCAGCAGCATCCCTAGCGGGAGAGGGGGCACCGGGGAGCTGTTTTTT. Translating gives CASSIPSGRGGTGELFF.

CDR3 amino acids: CASSLLLASGETQYF. Written as DNA, the CDR3 is TGTGCCAGCAGCTTACTCCTGGCAAGCGGTGAGACCCAGTACTTC. This rearrangement joins TRBV5-6 to TRBJ2-5; weak D call: TRBD2 (5 bases). Germline loops: CDR1 SGHDT, CDR2 YYEEEE. V gave up 2 bases and J gave up 5 bases, with 16 bases separating them. The CDR3 totals 15 residues.

The rearrangement links TRBV20-1 to TRBJ2-1, with TRBD2 matching 11 bases. V trimming: 2 bases; J trimming: 10 bases; junction bases outside the gene matches: 7. The CDR3 totals 14 residues. CDR1 and CDR2 (germline): DFQATT, SNEGSKA (reference sequence). CDR3 bases: TGCAGTGCTAGACCGGGACTAGCGGAAGGGGAGCAGTTCTTC. Translating gives CSARPGLAEGEQFF.

The CDR3 DNA follows: TGTGCCAGCAGACCCGGGACTAGCACAGGAGAGCAGTTCTTC. This sequence encodes CASRPGTSTGEQFF. This chain links TRBV6-1 with TRBJ2-1; TRBD2 matches 9 bases. V dropped 6 bases and J dropped 10; count of bases not matched to a gene: 10. Germline lookup yields CDR1 MNHNS and CDR2 SASEGT. This CDR3 is 14 amino acids long.

This clonotype was detected a few times. The rearrangement joins TRBV20-1 to TRBJ2-1; D is unclear. This CDR3 region has 12 residues. The V end was cut by 5 bases, the J end by 5 bases, with 10 bases between. Germline loops: CDR1 DFQATT, CDR2 SNEGSKA (reference sequence). The CDR3, as DNA: TGCAGTGCTCGGACGCAAAACAATGAGCAGTTCTTC. Protein product: CSARTQNNEQFF.

This clonotype was observed a few times. The V gene is TRBV6-4, the J gene TRBJ2-3, with 8 positions matching TRBD1. J gave up 3 bases and V 2 bases, and 7 bases lay outside the gene matches. Germline values: CDR1 MRHNA, CDR2 SNTAGT. This CDR3 has 16 residues. The CDR3 DNA reads as TGTGCCAGCAGTGACAAGGCAGGGGGCGCAACAGATACGCAGTATTTT. It is translated as CASSDKAGGATDTQYF.

This clonotype was seen only a few times. V usage is TRBV12-3 or TRBV12-4 and J usage is TRBJ2-7; the match to TRBD1 covers 8 bases. Trimming removed 6 bases from V and 6 bases from J; junction bases left unmatched: 4. This CDR3 comprises 12 residues. CDR3 sequence (DNA): TGTGCCAGCAGGTTTGGACAGGGCGAGCAGTACTTC. It is translated as CASRFGQGEQYF.

The V and J genes are TRBV20-1 and TRBJ2-3; D is possibly TRBD1 (5 bases). Trimming took 5 bases from V and 2 from J, leaving 14 bases between them. CDR1 is DFQATT, CDR2 SNEGSKA, per germline (reference sequence). The CDR3 loop spans 14 amino acids. For the CDR3, the DNA is TGCAGTGCTCCGGGTGGACAACTCACAGATACGCAGTATTTT. Protein product: CSAPGGQLTDTQYF.

This chain joins TRBV27 and TRBJ2-3; 10 bases align to TRBD2. The germline V gene has CDR1 MNHEY and CDR2 SMNVEV (reference sequence). The CDR3 runs 16 residues. V dropped 3 bases and J dropped 6; count of bases not matched to a gene: 9. The CDR3 DNA reads as TGTGCCAGCAGTTTGACTAGCGGGCCCTTCAGGGATACGCAGTATTTT. Translated: CASSLTSGPFRDTQYF.

This sequence joins TRBV5-1 and TRBJ2-2, with D maybe TRBD1 (6 bases). This CDR3 is 16 amino acids long. Trimming cost V 7 bases and J 6 bases, with 22 bases left between them. CDR1 and CDR2 (germline): SGHRS, YFSETQ. In DNA, the CDR3 is TGCGCCAGCTCCGGTCCAATTGGGGGCCTGCCCGGGGAGCTGTTTTTT. This codes for CASSGPIGGLPGELFF.

The chain recombines TRBV20-1 with TRBJ2-1; 15 bases agree with TRBD2. V trimming: 5 bases; J trimming: 4 bases; junction bases outside the gene matches: 9. The CDR3 is 17 amino acids. Germline CDR1 DFQATT, CDR2 SNEGSKA (reference sequence). CDR3 region: CSAQRGLAGGPYNEQFF. The CDR3 DNA is TGCAGTGCTCAGAGGGGACTAGCGGGAGGCCCGTACAATGAGCAGTTCTTC.

In its sample, this clonotype was seen a few times. A clone one base away is much larger, so this may be a read error. This chain's CDR3 is CASSLLAEQFF. The CDR3 DNA reads TGTGCCAGCAGTTTATTGGCTGAGCAGTTCTTC. The chain links TRBV12-3 or TRBV12-4 to TRBJ2-1; no clear D. This CDR3 is built from 11 residues. Trimming removed 2 bases from V and 9 bases from J, with 5 bases in between.

This clonotype occurred many times. V and J are TRBV5-1 and TRBJ1-1; TRBD1 is a possible D gene (6 bases). Germline values: CDR1 SGHRS, CDR2 YFSETQ. V was cut by 4 bases and J by 5 bases, with 15 bases left in between. This CDR3 comprises 14 residues. CDR3 loop: CASSPTGAGTEAFF. The CDR3 DNA reads TGCGCCAGCAGCCCGACGGGGGCCGGGACTGAAGCTTTCTTT.

This clonotype was seen a handful of times. The J gene is TRBJ2-6, the V gene TRBV3-1, with D perhaps assigned TRBD1 or TRBD2 (5 bases each). Germline values: CDR1 LGHDT, CDR2 YNNKEL (reference sequence). This CDR3 comprises 17 residues. V was shortened by 1 base and J by 0 bases, with 10 bases between the two germline ends. CDR3 DNA sequence: TGTGCCAGCAGCCAAGCTGGGACCAACTCTGGGGCCAACGTCCTGACTTTC. Protein sequence: CASSQAGTNSGANVLTF.

This clonotype was detected a few times. The chain links TRBV7-8 to TRBJ2-5, with D possibly being TRBD1 (6 bases). Per the germline V gene, CDR1 is SGHVS and CDR2 is FQNEAQ. V was trimmed by 5 bases and J by 1 base, leaving 11 bases between them. The CDR3 sequence is 14 residues long. CDR3 loop: CASSDRRIQETQYF. The CDR3 DNA reads as TGTGCCAGCAGCGACAGGAGAATCCAAGAGACCCAGTACTTC.

V usage is TRBV5-6 and J usage is TRBJ2-3; no firm D call. Trimming shortened V by 0 bases and J by 0 bases, and 8 bases separated the two germline ends. The CDR3 extends over 15 amino acids. Germline V gene data show CDR1 as SGHDT and CDR2 as YYEEEE. In DNA, the CDR3 is TGTGCCAGCAGCTTGGTGGGTGTTAGCACAGATACGCAGTATTTT. This translates into CASSLVGVSTDTQYF. Based on the CDR3 plus reference TRBV5-6 and TRBJ2-3, the full variable domain is DAGVTQSPTHLIKTRGQQVTLRCSPKSGHDTVSWYQQALGQGPQFIFQYYEEEERQRGNFPDRFSGHQFPNYSSELNVNALLLGDSALYLCASSLVGVSTDTQYFGPGTRLTVL.

The CDR3 bases are TGCAGCGTTGTAACAGGGGCAGCGAACACTGAAGCTTTCTTT. Encoded protein: CSVVTGAANTEAFF. The chain uses TRBV29-1 and TRBJ1-1, with 7 bases lining up with TRBD1. Germline CDR1 and CDR2: SQVTM and ANQGSEA. Losses at the gene ends were 4 bases for V and 1 base for J; bases not matched to a gene: 6. The CDR3 consists of 14 residues. Supplemented by reference TRBV29-1 and TRBJ1-1, the full variable domain reads SAVISQKPSRDICQRGTSLTIQCQVDSQVTMMFWYRQQPGQSLTLIATANQGSEATYESGFVIDKFPISRPNLTFSTLTVSNMSPEDSSIYLCSVVTGAANTEAFFGQGTRLTVV.

The chain employs TRBV5-1 and TRBJ2-1; 8 bases match TRBD2. The CDR3 consists of 15 residues. The germline V gene encodes CDR1 SGHRS and CDR2 YFSETQ. The V and J ends lost 2 bases and 8 bases, in that order; junction bases with no gene match: 9. This chain's CDR3 is CASSFTRGGRDEQFF. Written as DNA, the CDR3 is TGCGCCAGCAGCTTTACTCGGGGGGGCCGGGATGAGCAGTTCTTC.

This sequence joins TRBV5-1 and TRBJ2-3, with D possibly TRBD2 on 6 matching bases. The CDR3 covers 16 residues. The ends were cut back, 0 bases at V and 3 bases at J, with 14 bases in the middle. Looked up from germline, CDR1 is SGHRS and CDR2 is YFSETQ. CDR3: CASSLGRLGWTDTQYF. DNA of the CDR3: TGCGCCAGCAGCTTGGGACGACTAGGTTGGACAGATACGCAGTATTTT.

This clonotype has a handful of counts. The chain employs TRBV20-1 and TRBJ2-7; TRBD2 matches at 9 bases. Germline values: CDR1 DFQATT, CDR2 SNEGSKA (reference sequence). The CDR3 is made up of 12 amino acids. J was trimmed by 2 bases and V by 6 bases; bases with no gene match: 2. Written as DNA, the CDR3 is TGCAGTGCGTCTAGCGGGGCCTACGAGCAGTACGTC. Translating it yields CSASSGAYEQYV.

This clonotype was recorded many times. The chain uses TRBV29-1 and TRBJ2-2; 10 bases agree with TRBD1. This CDR3 has 16 residues. Trimming removed 5 bases from V and 6 bases from J; junction bases left unmatched: 12. The germline V gene encodes CDR1 SQVTM and CDR2 ANQGSEA. As DNA, the CDR3 is TGCAGCGTTATACGTCTTACGGGACAGGGGTCCGGGGAGCTGTTTTTT. It is translated as CSVIRLTGQGSGELFF.

This clonotype was detected only a few times. This chain joins TRBV6-5 and TRBJ2-7; D gene unclear. The CDR3 length is 14 residues. Germline lookup yields CDR1 MNHEY and CDR2 SVGAGI. The germline V and J ends were trimmed by 0 bases and 5 bases, with 11 bases remaining between them. In nucleotides, the CDR3 is TGTGCCAGCAGTTACTCGAGGAAAGGGAACGAGCAGTACTTC. Amino acid sequence: CASSYSRKGNEQYF.

The genes are TRBV27 and TRBJ2-7; D uncertain. The germline V gene has CDR1 MNHEY and CDR2 SMNVEV (reference sequence). The V end was cut by 0 bases, the J end by 6 bases, with 9 bases between. This CDR3 is built from 13 residues. Here the CDR3 DNA reads TGTGCCAGCAGTTTATCCACCTTTTCCGAGCAGTACTTC. Translation: CASSLSTFSEQYF.